The T cell receptor (beta chain) described here comes from a study of regulatory T cells in long-lasting Graves disease. Through Arm-PCR of CDR3 regions and iRepertoire HTBI primers, TCR beta libraries were built. TCRdb reprocessed the multiplex PCR reads with MiXCR, giving one entry per CDR3 protein. The data show approximately 690,000 distinct CDR3 sequences, around 30% seen once. Time point of the sample: persistent/refractory GD, antithyroid drugs over 5 years with positive TRAb. The TCR library used RNA extracted from PBMCs. Germline assignment: CDR1 LNHDA and CDR2 SQIVND (reference sequence). This CDR3 spans 13 amino acids. With 7 bases clipped from V and 7 bases from J, the junction kept 5 bases outside the gene matches.

This receptor was taken from a female donor with Graves disease. The gene calls are TRBV19 and TRBJ1-5; 9 nucleotides align to TRBD1. The material was peripheral blood mononuclear cells (PBMCs), obtained when the disease was refractory, from a patient treated with antithyroid drugs. The DNA of the CDR3 is TGTGCCAGTAAGGACAGGGGAGAACAGCCCCAGCATTTT. Translated: CASKDRGEQPQHF.